There are many counts of the clone carrying this T cell receptor beta chain. No antigen is known for it. The data were obtained in a study of T cells in Graves' hyperthyroidism and ophthalmopathy. Study observations and caveats: Before onset, by a median of about six months, the model predicted ophthalmopathy.

Researchers took RNA transcripts and amplified the TCR beta CDR3 regions from them. First-round RT-PCR with HTBI primers amplified the TCR CDR3 region. One entry per CDR3 protein, called by TCRdb with MiXCR from the multiplex PCR reads. The table lists around 700,000 distinct CDR3 sequences, 18% of them singletons. This TCR came from a woman between 50 and 59 years old with Graves' hyperthyroidism that later progressed to Graves' ophthalmopathy. Material: blood.

The CDR3 loop is CASSQATGTNTEAFF. The CDR3, as DNA: TGTGCCAGCAGCCAAGCGACAGGGACGAACACTGAAGCTTTCTTT. This sequence joins TRBV3-1 and TRBJ1-1; the match to TRBD1 covers 7 bases. V lost 1 base, J lost 1 base, and 3 bases stayed unmatched. The CDR3 covers 15 residues. Per germline, CDR1 LGHDT and CDR2 YNNKEL (reference sequence).